The rows below give T cell receptor beta chains drawn from one sample of a study of blood T cell repertoires in COVID-19. Here immunoSEQ multiplex PCR was the method, and the copy in TCRdb shows in-frame clones only, minus some. The sample lists around 24,000 clones, 75% to 90% occurring once. The sample taken for sequencing was peripheral blood. The receptor set was obtained from a woman of 80 years or more with acute or convalescent COVID-19. CDR3s include the opening cysteine and the closing phenylalanine or tryptophan. The D gene is left open where the match is weak. Where a row states a size, it is once, few, many or the class of an expanded clone; other rows omit it.

D	J	V	size	DNA	CDR3
NA	TRBJ1-6	TRBV7-9	NA	TGTGCCAGCAGCTTAGGACAGAATTCACCCCTCCACTTT	CASSLGQNSPLHF
NA	TRBJ1-1	TRBV28	NA	TGTGCCAGCAGTTCACCCGGGACATTCTCGGGGTGGGCTTTCTTT	CASSSPGTFSGWAFF
NA	TRBJ1-1	TRBV19	NA	TGTGCCAGTAGTGGCGGGAAGAACACTGAAGCTTTCTTT	CASSGGKNTEAFF
NA	TRBJ2-3	TRBV9	NA	TGTGCCAGCAGCTCAGGAGGCAGTAGCACAGATACGCAGTATTTT	CASSSGGSSTDTQYF
NA	TRBJ2-6	TRBV4-3	NA	TGCGCCAGCAGCCACAGACAGGCATCCTCTGGGGCCAACGTCCTGACTTTC	CASSHRQASSGANVLTF
NA	TRBJ2-1	TRBV7-9	once	TGTGCCAGCAGCGAGGGACGGAGCCGGGAGAATGAGCAGTTCTTC	CASSEGRSRENEQFF
TRBD1	TRBJ1-2	TRBV7-2	NA	TGTGCCAGCAGCGTCCGGATAGGGGACAGCGTAAGGGGCTACACCTTC	CASSVRIGDSVRGYTF
NA	TRBJ1-4	TRBV18	few	TGTGCCAGCTCAACTGTGGAGACAACTAATGAAAAACTGTTTTTT	CASSTVETTNEKLFF
NA	TRBJ1-6	TRBV5-4	NA	TGTGCCAGCAGCTGGGGGGATTCACCCCTCCACTTT	CASSWGDSPLHF
TRBD1	TRBJ2-6	TRBV11-2	NA	TGTGCCAGCAGCTTTCCGGGACAGGGGGCGCCTGGGGCCAACGTCCTGACTTTC	CASSFPGQGAPGANVLTF
NA	TRBJ1-1	TRBV19	NA	TGTGCCAGTAGTATTACAGGGCGCCCGGTGGCTTTCTTT	CASSITGRPVAFF
TRBD1	TRBJ1-4	TRBV4-2	NA	TGTGCCAGCAGCCCGGGCGACAGGGTTGGAGGAACTAATGAAAAACTGTTTTTT	CASSPGDRVGGTNEKLFF
NA	TRBJ2-5	TRBV4-3	NA	TGCGCCAGCAGCCAAGATTTACGGGAGACCCAGTACTTC	CASSQDLRETQYF
NA	TRBJ2-1	TRBV6-5	NA	TGTGCCAGCAGGTTATACTACGACAATGAGCAGTTCTTC	CASRLYYDNEQFF
TRBD1	TRBJ1-5	TRBV30	NA	TGTGCCTGGAGTGTAGGGGGCGGTCAGCCCCAGCATTTT	CAWSVGGGQPQHF
TRBD2	TRBJ2-7	TRBV19	NA	TGTGCCAGTAGCCGAGGGGCTAGCGGGAGTATCTACGAGCAGTACTTC	CASSRGASGSIYEQYF
TRBD1	TRBJ1-2	TRBV5-6	few	TGTGCCAGCAGACCCAGGGGGCCTGGCTATGGCTACACCTTC	CASRPRGPGYGYTF
NA	TRBJ2-7	TRBV19	once	TGTGCCAGTAGTTCGGGACTGCCTGCCTACGAGCAGTACTTC	CASSSGLPAYEQYF
TRBD1	TRBJ2-4	TRBV6-7	NA	TGTGCCAGCAGTTCGATACCACAGGGGGAGGACATTCAGTACTTC	CASSSIPQGEDIQYF
TRBD1	TRBJ1-2	TRBV29-1	NA	TGCAGCGTTGCCGGGACAGTTGGCTACACCTTC	CSVAGTVGYTF
NA	TRBJ1-5	TRBV6-5	NA	TGTGCCAGCGGGCCAGCCGGAGGGCAGCCCCAGCATTTT	CASGPAGGQPQHF
TRBD1	TRBJ1-6	TRBV2	NA	TGTGCCAGCAGAGCGGGACAGGGGCACTCACCCCTCCACTTT	CASRAGQGHSPLHF
NA	TRBJ1-4	TRBV18	NA	TGTGCCAGCTCCCCGGGGCCGACAGGACCCGCAGCTAATGAAAAACTGTTTTTT	CASSPGPTGPAANEKLFF
TRBD1	TRBJ1-1	TRBV28	NA	TGTGCCAGCACCCGTTTCAGGGGGCTGTGGACTGAAGCTTTCTTT	CASTRFRGLWTEAFF
TRBD1	TRBJ2-1	TRBV9	NA	TGTGCCAGCAGCGGCCGACAGGGAGATGAGCAGTTCTTC	CASSGRQGDEQFF
NA	TRBJ1-1	TRBV7-2	few	TGTGCCAGCAGCTTAGCCTCCTTCTTT	CASSLASFF
TRBD1	TRBJ2-7	TRBV3-1/TRBV3-2	NA	TGTGCCAGCAGCCAAGATCGCAGGGGGAGAGAGCAGTACTTC	CASSQDRRGREQYF
TRBD2	TRBJ2-1	TRBV19	NA	TGTGCCAGTAGTATAGTGCGGGGGGGCCAGGATGAGCAGTTCTTC	CASSIVRGGQDEQFF
TRBD1	TRBJ1-6	TRBV25-1	NA	TGTGCCAGCAGTGAACGGGACAGACCCTATAATTCACCCCTCCACTTT	CASSERDRPYNSPLHF
TRBD1	TRBJ1-2	TRBV19	NA	TGTGCCAGTAGTATGGTCCGGGGACAGTCCTATGGCTACACCTTC	CASSMVRGQSYGYTF
TRBD1	TRBJ1-5	TRBV7-2	few	TGTGCCAGCAGGATACCGGGACAGTCTAATCAGCCCCAGCATTTT	CASRIPGQSNQPQHF
NA	TRBJ1-1	TRBV10-1	once	TGCGCCAGCAGTGAGACAGGGAACACTGAAGCTTTCTTT	CASSETGNTEAFF
NA	TRBJ1-2	TRBV11-2	NA	TGTGCCAGCAGCCCGCTGGGAGGGGAGGCCTACACCTTC	CASSPLGGEAYTF
NA	TRBJ2-2	TRBV9	NA	TGTGCCAGCAGCGTAGACGGGAGTACGAACACCGGGGAGCTGTTTTTT	CASSVDGSTNTGELFF
TRBD1	TRBJ2-4	TRBV19	NA	TGTGCCAGTAGTATAGTAGGGGGCCAGGGTTATGCCAAAAACATTCAGTACTTC	CASSIVGGQGYAKNIQYF
NA	TRBJ1-3	TRBV6-5	NA	TGTGCCAGCAGTTACGGCGGCCCGTCCTCTGGAAACACCATATATTTT	CASSYGGPSSGNTIYF
TRBD2	TRBJ2-1	TRBV11-2	few	TGTGCCAGCAGCTTAGGACTAGCGGGGAACAATGAGCAGTTCTTC	CASSLGLAGNNEQFF
NA	TRBJ1-4	TRBV15	NA	TGTGCCACCAGCAGAGGAAACGGAGAAAATGAAAAACTGTTTTTT	CATSRGNGENEKLFF
NA	TRBJ1-1	TRBV19	NA	TGTGCCAGTGGGACATTGTGGACGAACACTGAAGCTTTCTTT	CASGTLWTNTEAFF
TRBD1	TRBJ1-2	TRBV12-5	NA	TGTGCTAGTGGTTTCCACGACAGGGGAGAGAGTGGCTACACCTTC	CASGFHDRGESGYTF
TRBD2	TRBJ2-1	TRBV9	NA	TGTGCCAGCAGCGTAGCCGGCCTAGCGGGAGTTTATGAGCAGTTCTTC	CASSVAGLAGVYEQFF
NA	TRBJ1-3	TRBV15	NA	TGTGCCACCAGCCCCCGGAGAGCGACAGGAGTCGGCCCTGGAAACACCATATATTTT	CATSPRRATGVGPGNTIYF
NA	TRBJ1-6	TRBV20-1	NA	TGCAGTGCTAGTCCTGACGGGGATAATTCACCCCTCCACTTT	CSASPDGDNSPLHF
NA	TRBJ2-3	TRBV4-1	NA	TGCGCCAGCAGCTTATCGGGACTCGAAGCAGGGACAGATACGCAGTATTTT	CASSLSGLEAGTDTQYF
NA	TRBJ1-6	TRBV30	NA	TGTGCCTGGAGGGCCCCTCCAGGTTGGAATTCACCCCTCCACTTT	CAWRAPPGWNSPLHF
TRBD1	TRBJ2-5	TRBV6-2/TRBV6-3	NA	TGTGCCAGCAGTTACCCACAGGGGGCGAGGAAGACCCAGTACTTC	CASSYPQGARKTQYF
TRBD1	TRBJ1-3	TRBV2	NA	TGTGCCAGCAGCCCCCCTCCCGGGACAGGATTCATCTCTGGAAACACCATATATTTT	CASSPPPGTGFISGNTIYF